The next 25 T cell receptor beta chains were all read from a single sample in a study of blood T cell repertoires in COVID-19. Profiled with immunoSEQ multiplex PCR; TCRdb holds only in-frame clones, not every one. The sample includes 330,000 or so clones, around 90% of them seen just once. Sequenced: peripheral blood. These receptors came from a man aged 25 to 45 with COVID-19, enrolled during active disease.

The chain recombines TRBV5-1 with TRBJ2-1, with 9 bases fitting TRBD2. CDR1 and CDR2 (germline): SGHRS, YFSETQ. V was pared by 4 bases and J by 6 bases, with 5 bases of the junction left unmatched. This CDR3 is built from 14 residues. CDR3 residues: CASSAGTSLNEQFF. The DNA of the CDR3 is TGCGCCAGCAGCGCCGGGACTAGCCTCAATGAGCAGTTCTTC. Full variable domain (rest looked up from reference TRBV5-1 and TRBJ2-1): KAGVTQTPRYLIKTRGQQVTLSCSPISGHRSVSWYQQTPGQGLQFLFEYFSETQRNKGNFPGRFSGRQFSNSRSEMNVSTLELGDSALYLCASSAGTSLNEQFFGPGTRLTVL.

The table lists this clone with a count of one. CDR3 nucleotide sequence: TGCGCCAGCAGCCAAGATTTGGGGGTTGGGACATCCCATGGCTACACCTTC. Translating gives CASSQDLGVGTSHGYTF. The V call is TRBV4-3, the J call TRBJ1-2; weak D call: TRBD1 (6 bases). Germline V CDR1 and CDR2: LGHNA, YSLEER. V was clipped by 0 bases and J by 6 bases, with 20 bases between them. The length of the CDR3 is 17 residues.

This chain links TRBV19 with TRBJ1-1; D not resolved. The V gene's germline CDR1 is LNHDA and CDR2 SQIVND (reference sequence). CDR3 length: 16 residues. The ends were cut back, 0 bases at V and 1 base at J, with 12 bases in the middle. The CDR3 is CASSIDTRHPNTEAFF. The CDR3 DNA reads as TGTGCCAGTAGTATAGATACTCGACACCCGAACACTGAAGCTTTCTTT.

Note on this clone: Other DNA variants within this sample encode the same CDR3. The DNA for the CDR3 is TGTGCCAGCAGTTCGGGACAGGGGGCCTCTGGGGCCAACGTCCTGACTTTC. Its protein is CASSSGQGASGANVLTF. The genes are TRBV27 and TRBJ2-6, with 12 bases identical to TRBD1. Germline-derived CDR1 and CDR2 are MNHEY and SMNVEV (reference sequence). V was clipped by 4 bases and J by 0 bases; unmatched bases: 1. The CDR3 has 17 residues.

The J gene is TRBJ2-7, the V gene TRBV28; D might be TRBD2 (6 bases). CDR1 and CDR2 from the germline V gene are MDHEN and SYDVKM. The CDR3 is 15 amino acids. V was trimmed by 6 bases and J by 3 bases, leaving 18 bases between them. The CDR3 coding sequence is TGTGCCAGCAGCAACGCTCATATTAGCGGCTACGAGCAGTACTTC. Translation gives CASSNAHISGYEQYF.

V is TRBV11-2 and J is TRBJ1-1; D gene ambiguous. This CDR3 contains 13 residues. V was cut by 4 bases and J by 1 base, with 7 bases left in between. The germline CDR1 and CDR2 sequences are SGHAT and FQNNGV. CDR3 coding DNA: TGTGCCAGCAGCTATGGCGGGAACACTGAAGCTTTCTTT. Translating it yields CASSYGGNTEAFF.

The V and J genes are TRBV9 and TRBJ1-1, with 9 bases fitting TRBD1. The V and J ends lost 0 bases and 5 bases, in that order; junction bases with no gene match: 5. In germline, CDR1 is SGDLS, CDR2 YYNGEE. The CDR3 sequence is 15 residues long. CDR3 residues: CASSVGTGAGTEAFF. In nucleotides, the CDR3 is TGTGCCAGCAGCGTAGGGACAGGGGCGGGGACTGAAGCTTTCTTT.

V is TRBV11-2 and J is TRBJ2-5, with TRBD1 identical over 8 bases. Germline CDR1 is SGHAT and CDR2 is FQNNGV. The CDR3 spans 16 residues. V shed 5 bases and J 5 bases; nucleotides not matched to a gene: 13. The CDR3 nucleotides read TGTGCCAGCAGCCGCTCGACAGGGGATCTCCAGGAGACCCAGTACTTC. It codes for CASSRSTGDLQETQYF.

This chain uses TRBV5-4 with TRBJ1-3; D unresolved. Trimming shortened V by 0 bases and J by 0 bases, and 7 bases separated the two germline ends. This CDR3 is 15 amino acids long. Germline loops: CDR1 SGHNT, CDR2 YYREEE (reference sequence). DNA of the CDR3: TGTGCCAGCAGCTTGGGAAAGAGCTCTGGAAACACCATATATTTT. Protein product: CASSLGKSSGNTIYF.

This chain joins TRBV9 and TRBJ2-3, with 10 bases lining up with TRBD2. The CDR3 length is 16 residues. V gave up 2 bases and J gave up 3 bases; unmatched junction bases: 6. Germline-derived CDR1 and CDR2 are SGDLS and YYNGEE. DNA of the CDR3: TGTGCCAGCAGCGTCCAAGCGGGGGGGGCGACAGATACGCAGTATTTT. Translated, it gives CASSVQAGGATDTQYF. Supplemented by reference TRBV9 and TRBJ2-3, the full variable domain reads DSGVTQTPKHLITATGQRVTLRCSPRSGDLSVYWYQQSLDQGLQFLIQYYNGEERAKGNILERFSAQQFPDLHSELNLSSLELGDSALYFCASSVQAGGATDTQYFGPGTRLTVL.

This clone was counted once. The chain employs TRBV12-3 or TRBV12-4 and TRBJ1-2; perhaps TRBD1 as D (5 bases). The CDR3 is 13 amino acids. The germline V and J ends were trimmed by 6 bases and 6 bases, with 14 bases remaining between them. The CDR3 region has the DNA TGTGCCAGCAGCCTGGCCGGGGGGAATGGCTACACCTTC. The encoded protein is CASSLAGGNGYTF.

The J gene is TRBJ2-7, the V gene TRBV5-4; unclear D gene. CDR3 length: 12 amino acids. V lost 0 bases and J 5 bases, leaving 6 bases between the germline ends. Germline CDR1 and CDR2: SGHNT and YYREEE (reference sequence). The CDR3 loop is CASSLDSNEQYF. The CDR3 bases are TGTGCCAGCAGCTTGGATAGCAACGAGCAGTACTTC.

The V gene is TRBV6-2 or TRBV6-3, the J gene TRBJ2-1; D is perhaps TRBD2 (5 bases). The CDR3 sequence is 15 residues long. The germline CDR1 and CDR2 sequences are MNHEY and SVGEGT. V dropped 6 bases and J dropped 5 bases, with 17 bases sitting between them. The CDR3: CASSNDYRKDNEQFF. The DNA of the CDR3 is TGTGCCAGCAGCAACGACTACCGGAAAGACAATGAGCAGTTCTTC.

The chain uses TRBV24-1 and TRBJ2-3, with 11 bases identical to TRBD2. The J segment lost 2 bases and the V segment lost 9 bases, leaving 15 bases of the junction unmatched. CDR3 length: 18 amino acids. The germline CDR1 and CDR2 sequences are KGHDR and SFDVKD. The CDR3 DNA follows: TGTGCCACCTCGGGACTAGCGGTTCCCCACCTCAACACAGATACGCAGTATTTT. Translation: CATSGLAVPHLNTDTQYF.

The CDR3 DNA is TGTGCCACCTCCGGAGGCTATGGCTACACCTTC. It translates to CATSGGYGYTF. This chain uses TRBV24-1 with TRBJ1-2; no reliable D call. This CDR3 has 11 amino acids. The V gene's germline CDR1 is KGHDR and CDR2 SFDVKD. V lost 9 bases and J lost 4, with 8 bases in between.

The sample holds a few counts of this clone. The chain couples TRBV28 to TRBJ1-2; a possible D gene is TRBD1 (5 bases). Trimming took 7 bases from V and 2 from J, leaving 11 bases between them. The CDR3 extends over 13 amino acids. CDR1 is MDHEN, CDR2 SYDVKM, per germline. The CDR3 nucleotides read TGTGCCAGCACCTTAGACAGCAACTATGGCTACACCTTC. Its protein product is CASTLDSNYGYTF.

The rearrangement uses TRBV2 and TRBJ2-1, with unresolved D. Germline CDR1 SNHLY, CDR2 FYNNEI. V gave up 0 bases and J gave up 10 bases, with 10 bases separating them. The CDR3 totals 13 residues. This CDR3 is CASSEAPGQEQFF. CDR3 DNA sequence: TGTGCCAGCAGTGAAGCGCCAGGTCAGGAGCAGTTCTTC.

This clone was observed a few times. The chain links TRBV7-9 to TRBJ1-1, with TRBD1 matching 9 bases. Per the germline V gene, CDR1 is SEHNR and CDR2 is FQNEAQ (reference sequence). The ends lost 9 bases at V and 2 bases at J; junction bases unmatched: 10. CDR3 length: 15 residues. The CDR3 spells CASLRGTGRNTEAFF. In DNA form, the CDR3 reads TGTGCCAGTCTCCGGGGGACAGGGCGCAACACTGAAGCTTTCTTT.

This chain uses TRBV27 with TRBJ2-3, with D maybe TRBD2 (6 bases). V shed 3 bases and J shed 3 bases, with 19 bases lying between them. Germline V gene data show CDR1 as MNHEY and CDR2 as SMNVEV (reference sequence). The CDR3 contains 17 residues. The CDR3 protein is CASSFFPPGVLTDTQYF. CDR3 nucleotides: TGTGCCAGCAGTTTTTTCCCGCCGGGGGTTTTGACAGATACGCAGTATTTT.

This chain connects TRBV24-1 to TRBJ1-2; no firm D call. The CDR3 sequence is 13 residues long. V was shortened by 6 bases and J by 1 base, with 8 bases between the two germline ends. Germline V gives CDR1 KGHDR, CDR2 SFDVKD. In DNA form, the CDR3 reads TGTGCCACCAGTAGCGGCTTTAACTATGGCTACACCTTC. Its protein product is CATSSGFNYGYTF.

The J gene is TRBJ2-7, the V gene TRBV4-1; the match to TRBD1 covers 12 bases. Germline V gives CDR1 MGHRA, CDR2 YSYEKL. V shed 2 bases and J 6 bases; nucleotides not matched to a gene: 11. The CDR3 covers 17 residues. The CDR3 nucleotides are TGCGCCAGCAGCCAAACAGGGACAGGGGGCGCCCGAGGCGAGCAGTACTTC. Translation: CASSQTGTGGARGEQYF.

The rearrangement links TRBV11-2 to TRBJ2-1; the D gene is possibly TRBD2 (5 bases). The V and J ends lost 1 base and 8 bases respectively, with 18 bases between them. The CDR3 runs 16 residues. Germline loops: CDR1 SGHAT, CDR2 FQNNGV. The DNA of the CDR3 is TGTGCCAGCAGCTTAGGCCGAGGGTTGGGGTGGGATGAGCAGTTCTTC. It encodes CASSLGRGLGWDEQFF.

The V gene is TRBV5-1, the J gene TRBJ1-2, with 9 bases matching TRBD1. Looked up from germline, CDR1 is SGHRS and CDR2 is YFSETQ. The junction had 7 bases not matched to a gene; V was cut back by 4 bases and J by 6 bases. The CDR3 is made up of 14 amino acids. This CDR3 reads CASSKQGAEDGYTF. CDR3 DNA: TGCGCCAGCAGCAAACAGGGGGCTGAGGATGGCTACACCTTC. The variable domain in full, completed from reference TRBV5-1 and TRBJ1-2, reads KAGVTQTPRYLIKTRGQQVTLSCSPISGHRSVSWYQQTPGQGLQFLFEYFSETQRNKGNFPGRFSGRQFSNSRSEMNVSTLELGDSALYLCASSKQGAEDGYTFGSGTRLTVV.

This rearrangement joins TRBV7-2 to TRBJ2-3; D unclear. Deletions cut 1 base from V and 6 bases from J, with 8 bases between. Germline V CDR1 and CDR2: SGHTA, FQGNSA. The CDR3 totals 13 residues. CDR3 residues: CASSLVYGDTQYF. The CDR3 DNA is TGTGCCAGCAGCTTAGTTTACGGGGATACGCAGTATTTT.

This chain links TRBV6-6 with TRBJ1-6; D is ambiguous. The CDR3 runs 13 residues. V lost 2 bases and J 9 bases, leaving 8 bases between the germline ends. Germline lookup yields CDR1 MNHNY and CDR2 SVGAGI (reference sequence). The CDR3 spells CASSYPHPSPLHF. The CDR3 coding sequence is TGTGCCAGCAGTTACCCACATCCTTCACCCCTCCACTTT.